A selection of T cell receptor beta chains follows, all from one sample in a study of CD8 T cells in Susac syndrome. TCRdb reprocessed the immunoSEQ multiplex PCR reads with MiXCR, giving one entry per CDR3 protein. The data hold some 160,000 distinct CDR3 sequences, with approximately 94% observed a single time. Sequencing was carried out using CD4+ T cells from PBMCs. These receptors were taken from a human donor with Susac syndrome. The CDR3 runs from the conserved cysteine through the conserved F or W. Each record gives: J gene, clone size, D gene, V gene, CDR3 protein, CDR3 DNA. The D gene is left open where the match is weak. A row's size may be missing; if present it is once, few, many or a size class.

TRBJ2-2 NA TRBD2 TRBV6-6 CASSTGLANTGELFF TGTGCCAGCAGTACGGGACTAGCGAACACCGGGGAGCTGTTTTTT
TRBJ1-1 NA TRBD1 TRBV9 CASSVTTGVNTEAFF TGTGCCAGCAGCGTAACGACAGGGGTGAACACTGAAGCTTTCTTT
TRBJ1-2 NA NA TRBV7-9 CASSFWESNYGYTF TGTGCCAGCAGCTTTTGGGAATCTAACTATGGCTACACCTTC
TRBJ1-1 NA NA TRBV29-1 CSVGGLNTEAFF TGCAGCGTTGGGGGTTTGAACACTGAAGCTTTCTTT
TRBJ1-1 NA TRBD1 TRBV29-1 CSAVKTGSDTEAFF TGCAGCGCGGTAAAGACAGGGTCGGACACTGAAGCTTTCTTT
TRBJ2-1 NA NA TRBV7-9 CASSPRRALNEQFF TGTGCCAGCAGCCCAAGACGGGCTCTCAATGAGCAGTTCTTC
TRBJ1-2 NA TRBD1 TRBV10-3 CAIRTGTGPYGYTF TGTGCCATCAGAACCGGGACAGGGCCCTATGGCTACACCTTC
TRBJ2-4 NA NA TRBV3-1 CASSQDWGTHQGSQAKNIQYF TGTGCCAGCAGCCAAGATTGGGGGACCCATCAGGGAAGTCAAGCCAAAAACATTCAGTACTTC
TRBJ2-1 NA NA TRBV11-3 CASSFPKEQFF TGTGCCAGCAGCTTTCCAAAGGAGCAGTTCTTC
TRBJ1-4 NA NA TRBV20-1 CSARDIATDINEKLFF TGCAGTGCTAGAGATATCGCGACAGACATAAATGAAAAACTGTTTTTT
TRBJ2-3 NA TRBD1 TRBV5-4 CASSSIDRGVGTDTQYF TGTGCCAGCAGCAGCATAGACAGGGGTGTGGGCACAGATACGCAGTATTTT
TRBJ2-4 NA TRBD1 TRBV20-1 CSARVLQGALAKNIQYF TGCAGTGCTAGGGTTCTTCAGGGGGCGTTAGCCAAAAACATTCAGTACTTC
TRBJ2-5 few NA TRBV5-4 CASSLGGSQETQYF TGTGCCAGCAGCTTGGGCGGCAGTCAAGAGACCCAGTACTTC
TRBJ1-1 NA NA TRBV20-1 CSAYAAILGTEAFF TGCAGTGCATATGCCGCGATCTTGGGCACTGAAGCTTTCTTT
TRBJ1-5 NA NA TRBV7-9 CASSLRGYQPQHF TGTGCCAGCAGCCTTAGGGGGTACCAGCCCCAGCATTTT
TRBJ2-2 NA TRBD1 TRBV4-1 CASSQGDRVTTGELFF TGCGCCAGCAGCCAGGGGGACAGGGTGACGACCGGGGAGCTGTTTTTT
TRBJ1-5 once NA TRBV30 CAWSVGGPQHF TGTGCCTGGAGTGTAGGGGGGCCCCAGCATTTT
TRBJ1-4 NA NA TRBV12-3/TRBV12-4 CASSFGEKLFF TGTGCCAGCAGTTTCGGTGAAAAACTGTTTTTT
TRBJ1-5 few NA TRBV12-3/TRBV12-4 CASSLYGSSNQPQHF TGTGCCAGCAGTTTGTACGGGTCTAGCAATCAGCCCCAGCATTTT
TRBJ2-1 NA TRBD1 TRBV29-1 CSAASGTDNNEQFF TGCAGCGCCGCCTCCGGGACAGACAACAATGAGCAGTTCTTC
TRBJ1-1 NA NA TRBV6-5 CATQPGNTEAFF TGTGCCACCCAGCCAGGGAACACTGAAGCTTTCTTT
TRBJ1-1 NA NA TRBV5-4 CASSLVDTEAFF TGTGCCAGCAGCTTAGTGGACACTGAAGCTTTCTTT
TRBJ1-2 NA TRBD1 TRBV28 CASSLRGQGWNGYTF TGTGCCAGCAGCCTCCGGGGACAGGGCTGGAATGGCTACACCTTC
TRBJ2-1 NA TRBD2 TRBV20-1 CSALRGGGRPYNEQFF TGCAGTGCCCTGCGTGGGGGGGGGAGACCCTACAATGAGCAGTTCTTC
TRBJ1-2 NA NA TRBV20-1 CSTGRGANYGYTF TGCAGCACGGGGAGGGGAGCTAACTATGGCTACACCTTC
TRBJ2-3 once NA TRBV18 CASSPPDSSPDTQYF TGTGCCAGCTCACCACCGGACAGTAGCCCAGATACGCAGTATTTT
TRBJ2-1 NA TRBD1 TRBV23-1 CASSPAAGGAYNEQFF TGCGCCAGCAGTCCGGCCGCAGGGGGCGCCTACAATGAGCAGTTCTTC
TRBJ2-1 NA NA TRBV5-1 CASRSGVEQFF TGCGCCAGCAGGTCAGGGGTAGAGCAGTTCTTC
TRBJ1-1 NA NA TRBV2 CPSGEHTEAFF TGTCCCTCCGGGGAGCACACTGAAGCTTTCTTT
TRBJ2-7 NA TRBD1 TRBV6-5 CASSSGDRVLSYEQYF TGTGCCAGCAGTTCCGGGGACAGGGTTCTCAGCTACGAGCAGTACTTC
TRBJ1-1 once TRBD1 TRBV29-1 CSVGRDRLTNTEAFF TGCAGCGTTGGAAGGGACAGGCTTACGAACACTGAAGCTTTCTTT
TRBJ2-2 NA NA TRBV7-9 CASTENVANTGELFF TGTGCCAGTACCGAGAATGTGGCGAACACCGGGGAGCTGTTTTTT
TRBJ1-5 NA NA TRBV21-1 CASSKDAGRRPQHF TGTGCCAGCAGCAAAGACGCGGGGCGGAGGCCCCAGCATTTT
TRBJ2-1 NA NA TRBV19 CASSTSNEQFF TGTGCCAGTAGCACCTCCAATGAGCAGTTCTTC
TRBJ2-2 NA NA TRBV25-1 CASSEGGHGELFF TGTGCCAGCAGTGAAGGGGGCCACGGGGAGCTGTTTTTT
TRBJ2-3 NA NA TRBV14 CASSQGRVAGTQYF TGTGCCAGCAGCCAAGGGAGGGTTGCGGGTACGCAGTATTTT